This TCR beta chain is drawn from a study of blood T cells in healthy people across ages. This CDR3 has 13 amino acids. Germline V lookup: CDR1 SGHTA, CDR2 FQGTGA. V lost 5 bases to trimming and J lost 1 base, with 7 bases between them. A second PCR, run for 7 to 11 cycles, used a sample-barcoded 5' primer plus a J-beta primer mix. A single record per CDR3 protein comes from TCRdb applying MiXCR to the 5' RACE reads. This sample has 650,000 to 900,000 distinct CDR3 sequences; around 62% occur once, and the top ten carry about 30%. The chain is built from TRBV7-3 and TRBJ2-3; a weak D match, TRBD1 (6 bases). The source of this sequence is a man aged 30-40 years in good health. Sequenced: blood. DNA for the CDR3: TGTGCCAGCAGCGGGGGCGGCACAGATACGCAGTATTTT. Encoded protein: CASSGGGTDTQYF.